This TCR beta chain is from a study of control samples from healthy donors and cancer patients. Clones were read by immunoSEQ multiplex PCR, and TCRdb kept only the in-frame ones, dropping some. The sample includes 97,000 or so clones, 90% to 95% of them seen just once. Unmatched junction bases numbered 5, after V lost 1 base and J lost 5 bases. There are 15 residues in the CDR3. Looked up from germline, CDR1 is SQVTM and CDR2 is ANQGSEA. This sequence joins TRBV29-1 and TRBJ2-5; 12 bases line up with TRBD1. Sequencing was carried out using blood. The receptor comes from a woman younger than 30 in good health. CDR3 in amino acids: CSVEGDRGRGETQYF. The CDR3 DNA sequence: TGCAGCGTTGAAGGGGACAGGGGGCGCGGGGAGACCCAGTACTTC.